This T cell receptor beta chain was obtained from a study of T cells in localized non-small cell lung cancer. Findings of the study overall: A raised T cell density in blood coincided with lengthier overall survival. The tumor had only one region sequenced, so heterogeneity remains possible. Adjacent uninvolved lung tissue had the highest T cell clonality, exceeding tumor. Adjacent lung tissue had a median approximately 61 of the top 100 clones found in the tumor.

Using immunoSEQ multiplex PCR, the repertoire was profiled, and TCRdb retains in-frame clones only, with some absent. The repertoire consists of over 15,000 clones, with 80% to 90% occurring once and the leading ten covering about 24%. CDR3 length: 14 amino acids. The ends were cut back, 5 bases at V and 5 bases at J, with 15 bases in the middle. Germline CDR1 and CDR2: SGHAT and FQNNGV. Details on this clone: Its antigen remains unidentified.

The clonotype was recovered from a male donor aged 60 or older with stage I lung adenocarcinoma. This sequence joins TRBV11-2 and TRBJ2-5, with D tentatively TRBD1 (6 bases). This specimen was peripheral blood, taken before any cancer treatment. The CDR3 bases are TGTGCCAGCAGCAAATTACAGGGTTCGGAGACCCAGTACTTC. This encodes CASSKLQGSETQYF.